The TCR beta chain described here comes from a study of blood T cell repertoires in COVID-19. About the research overall: Sites in the United States, Italy and Spain provided acute and convalescent COVID-19 samples.

V lost 8 bases and J lost 15; bases outside the gene matches: 12. CDR3 length: 13 residues. TCRdb's copy holds only in-frame clones and misses some; the assay was immunoSEQ multiplex PCR. The sample lists 200,000 to 250,000 clones; over 75% were seen once. Sequencing used peripheral blood. This receptor was obtained from a human donor in a cohort sampled during active COVID-19. V and J are TRBV12-3 or TRBV12-4 and TRBJ2-1, with 11 bases lining up with TRBD2. CDR3 residues: CASGRTSGSKGFF. The CDR3 DNA reads as TGTGCCAGCGGACGAACTAGCGGGAGTAAGGGGTTCTTC.